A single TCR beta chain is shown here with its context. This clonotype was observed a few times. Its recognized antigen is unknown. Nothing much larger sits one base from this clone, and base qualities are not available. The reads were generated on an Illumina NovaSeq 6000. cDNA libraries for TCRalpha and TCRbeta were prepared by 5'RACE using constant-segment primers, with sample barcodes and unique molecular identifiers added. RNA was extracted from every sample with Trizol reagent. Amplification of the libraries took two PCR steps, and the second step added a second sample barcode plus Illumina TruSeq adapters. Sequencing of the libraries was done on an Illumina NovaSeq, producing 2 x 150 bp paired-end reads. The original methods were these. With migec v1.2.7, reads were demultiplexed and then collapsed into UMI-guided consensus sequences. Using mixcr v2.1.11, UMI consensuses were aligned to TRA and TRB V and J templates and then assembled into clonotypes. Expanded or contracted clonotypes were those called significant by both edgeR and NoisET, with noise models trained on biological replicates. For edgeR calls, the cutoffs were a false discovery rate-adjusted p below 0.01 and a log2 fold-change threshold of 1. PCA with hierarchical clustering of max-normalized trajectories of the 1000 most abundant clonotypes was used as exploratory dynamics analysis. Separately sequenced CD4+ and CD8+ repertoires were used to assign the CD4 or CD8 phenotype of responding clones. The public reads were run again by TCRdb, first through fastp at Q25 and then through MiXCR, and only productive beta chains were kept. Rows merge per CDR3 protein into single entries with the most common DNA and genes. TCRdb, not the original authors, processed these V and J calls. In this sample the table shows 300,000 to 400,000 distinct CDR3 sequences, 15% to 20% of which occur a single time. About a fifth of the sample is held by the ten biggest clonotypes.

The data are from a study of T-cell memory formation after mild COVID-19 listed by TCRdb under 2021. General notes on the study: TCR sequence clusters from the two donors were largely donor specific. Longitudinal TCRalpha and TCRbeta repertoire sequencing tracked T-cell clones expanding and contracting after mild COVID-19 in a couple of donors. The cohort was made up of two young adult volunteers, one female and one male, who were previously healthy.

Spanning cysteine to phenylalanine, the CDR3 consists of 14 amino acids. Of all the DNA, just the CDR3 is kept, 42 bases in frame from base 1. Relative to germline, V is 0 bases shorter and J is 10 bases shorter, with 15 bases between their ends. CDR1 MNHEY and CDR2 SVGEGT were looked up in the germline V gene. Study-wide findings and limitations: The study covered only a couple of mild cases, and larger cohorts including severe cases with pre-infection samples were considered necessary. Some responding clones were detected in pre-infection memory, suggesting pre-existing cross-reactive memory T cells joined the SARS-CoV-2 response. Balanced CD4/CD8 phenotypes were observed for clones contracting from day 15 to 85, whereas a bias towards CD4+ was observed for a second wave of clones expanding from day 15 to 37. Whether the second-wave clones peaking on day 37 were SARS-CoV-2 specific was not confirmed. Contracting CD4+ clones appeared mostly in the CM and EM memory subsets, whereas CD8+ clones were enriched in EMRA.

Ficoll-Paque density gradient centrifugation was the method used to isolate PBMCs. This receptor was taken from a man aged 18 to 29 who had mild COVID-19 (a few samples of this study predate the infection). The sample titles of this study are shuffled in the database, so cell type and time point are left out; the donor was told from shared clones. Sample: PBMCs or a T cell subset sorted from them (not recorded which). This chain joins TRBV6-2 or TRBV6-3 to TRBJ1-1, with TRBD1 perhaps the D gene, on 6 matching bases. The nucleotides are TGTGCCAGCAGTTACTCGACGGCTCCCAGGGGAGCTTTCTTT. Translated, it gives CASSYSTAPRGAFF.